These T cell receptor beta chains were read from a single sample in a study of PD-1 blockade in classical Hodgkin lymphoma. Libraries were prepared by immunoSEQ multiplex PCR; TCRdb keeps only in-frame clonotypes and omits some of them. Of approximately 20,000 clones in the sample, around four fifths are singletons; the top ten hold roughly 1.2%. The sequencing input was CD4+ T cells from blood. The receptor set was obtained from a human donor with classical Hodgkin lymphoma. Each CDR3 is given with its conserved first and last residue. D genes are given only for firm matches. Clone size appears in some rows only: once, few, many, or a class for an expanded clone.

once	TRBV12-5	TRBD1	TRBJ1-2	13	CASGLGTGKGYTF	TGTGCTAGTGGTTTGGGGACAGGGAAGGGCTACACCTTC
NA	TRBV2	NA	TRBJ2-6	16	CASALDFSSGANVLTF	TGTGCCAGCGCCCTGGACTTCAGCTCTGGGGCCAACGTCCTGACTTTC
NA	TRBV11-1	TRBD2	TRBJ2-1	17	CASSPPGGLVSAHEQFF	TGTGCCAGCAGCCCACCAGGAGGACTAGTAAGTGCGCATGAGCAGTTCTTC
NA	TRBV4-2	NA	TRBJ1-1	11	CASSEYTEAFF	TGTGCCAGCTCTGAATACACTGAAGCTTTCTTT
NA	TRBV5-1	NA	TRBJ2-3	19	CASSLGPPSGDIYTDTQYF	TGCGCCAGCAGCTTGGGCCCTCCGTCGGGGGACATATACACAGATACGCAGTATTTT
few	TRBV4-1	NA	TRBJ2-2	11	CANHNTGELFF	TGCGCCAACCATAACACCGGGGAGCTGTTTTTT
once	TRBV10-3	TRBD2	TRBJ2-1	16	CAINGLAGEPNNEQFF	TGTGCCATCAACGGACTAGCGGGAGAACCCAACAATGAGCAGTTCTTC
NA	TRBV19	NA	TRBJ2-7	15	CASTQSGLSSYEQYF	TGTGCCAGTACCCAATCGGGACTGAGCTCCTACGAGCAGTACTTC
few	TRBV10-3	TRBD2	TRBJ2-3	13	CAIRDSGGPTQYF	TGTGCCATCCGGGATAGCGGGGGCCCCACGCAGTATTTT
NA	TRBV9	NA	TRBJ2-3	17	CASSVGLPAVNTDTQYF	TGTGCCAGCAGCGTTGGGCTCCCAGCAGTAAACACAGATACGCAGTATTTT
NA	TRBV5-1	NA	TRBJ2-3	12	CASSLRTDTQYF	TGCGCCAGCAGCCTACGCACAGATACGCAGTATTTT
NA	TRBV11-2	TRBD2	TRBJ2-1	14	CASSLEGLSYEQFF	TGTGCCAGCAGCTTGGAGGGACTATCATATGAGCAGTTCTTC
NA	TRBV7-6	TRBD2	TRBJ2-7	15	CASSPLAERSYEQYF	TGTGCCAGCAGCCCACTAGCGGAGAGGTCCTACGAGCAGTACTTC
NA	TRBV7-2	NA	TRBJ1-2	14	CASSLGGGAYGYTF	TGTGCCAGCAGCTTAGGTGGGGGGGCCTATGGCTACACCTTC
once	TRBV5-1	NA	TRBJ1-1	18	CASSLAVGGTKIYTEAFF	TGCGCCAGCAGCTTGGCGGTAGGGGGGACTAAGATTTACACTGAAGCTTTCTTT
NA	TRBV13	NA	TRBJ1-2	14	CASSLDAGAHGYTF	TGTGCCAGCAGCTTAGACGCGGGGGCGCATGGCTACACCTTC
NA	TRBV6-5	TRBD2	TRBJ2-7	15	CASSYLGLAGREQYF	TGTGCCAGCAGTTACCTCGGACTAGCGGGACGCGAGCAGTACTTC
NA	TRBV19	NA	TRBJ1-5	13	CASREQFNQPQHF	TGTGCCAGTAGGGAACAGTTCAATCAGCCCCAGCATTTT
NA	TRBV15	TRBD1	TRBJ2-5	15	CATSGGQGEGETQYF	TGTGCCACCAGTGGGGGACAGGGGGAGGGAGAGACCCAGTACTTC
NA	TRBV7-2	NA	TRBJ1-1	14	CASSLKRGGTEAFF	TGTGCCAGCAGCTTAAAACGGGGGGGCACTGAAGCTTTCTTT
NA	TRBV28	TRBD1	TRBJ1-1	15	CASSSTGGKLSEAFF	TGTGCCAGCAGTTCAACAGGGGGCAAGCTTTCTGAAGCTTTCTTT
NA	TRBV28	NA	TRBJ1-1	16	CASSRGVGGADTEAFF	TGTGCCAGCAGTCGGGGGGTAGGGGGAGCGGACACTGAAGCTTTCTTT
NA	TRBV27	NA	TRBJ1-3	16	CASSFSNPGRGNTIYF	TGTGCCAGCAGTTTTTCTAATCCCGGGAGAGGAAACACCATATATTTT
NA	TRBV7-8	NA	TRBJ1-2	16	CASSPILRDTDYGYTF	TGTGCCAGCAGCCCAATATTACGGGACACCGACTATGGCTACACCTTC
NA	TRBV18	TRBD1	TRBJ2-7	15	CASTLTGDGVDEQYF	TGTGCCAGCACGTTGACAGGGGATGGCGTGGACGAGCAGTACTTC
NA	TRBV29-1	NA	TRBJ2-5	12	CSVPDTQETQYF	TGCAGCGTGCCGGACACCCAAGAGACCCAGTACTTC
NA	TRBV6-1	TRBD1	TRBJ2-2	13	CASTEGAAGELFF	TGTGCCAGCACTGAGGGGGCTGCCGGGGAGCTGTTTTTT
NA	TRBV19	TRBD2	TRBJ2-5	15	CASSTLGGRAETQYF	TGTGCCAGTAGTACCTTGGGTGGGAGGGCCGAGACCCAGTACTTC
NA	TRBV28	TRBD2	TRBJ2-7	13	CASIAGGRSEQYF	TGTGCCAGTATAGCGGGAGGAAGGAGCGAGCAGTACTTC
NA	TRBV23-1	NA	TRBJ2-3	10	CASSQDTQYF	TGCGCCAGCAGTCAAGATACGCAGTATTTT
few	TRBV5-4	NA	TRBJ2-7	12	CASSFLSYEQYF	TGTGCCAGCAGCTTCCTCTCCTACGAGCAGTACTTC
NA	TRBV6-6	TRBD1	TRBJ2-1	14	CASSRGQGRGEQFF	TGTGCCAGCAGTCGAGGACAGGGGAGGGGTGAGCAGTTCTTC
NA	TRBV10-3	NA	TRBJ2-7	14	CAISESIAGAEQYF	TGTGCCATCAGTGAAAGCATCGCGGGCGCCGAGCAGTACTTC
NA	TRBV7-9	NA	TRBJ2-5	13	CASTNTDGETQYF	TGTGCCAGCACAAACACGGACGGGGAGACCCAGTACTTC
NA	TRBV5-1	TRBD2	TRBJ2-7	15	CASSPGTSGFYEQYF	TGCGCCAGCAGCCCCGGGACTAGCGGCTTCTACGAGCAGTACTTC
few	TRBV19	TRBD2	TRBJ2-1	17	CASSIGYGGSSYNEQFF	TGTGCCAGTAGTATAGGGTACGGCGGGAGCTCCTACAATGAGCAGTTCTTC
NA	TRBV28	NA	TRBJ1-3	16	CASSHALGSAGNTIYF	TGTGCCAGCAGCCACGCCCTTGGCTCTGCGGGAAACACCATATATTTT
NA	TRBV27	TRBD1	TRBJ2-7	14	CASRRQGFSYEQYF	TGTGCCAGCAGGCGACAGGGTTTCTCCTACGAGCAGTACTTC
NA	TRBV5-6	NA	TRBJ2-6	18	CASSPRTERSSGANVLTF	TGTGCCAGCAGCCCGAGGACGGAAAGAAGCTCTGGGGCCAACGTCCTGACTTTC
NA	TRBV5-6	TRBD1	TRBJ2-7	14	CASSLGQGPYEQYF	TGTGCCAGCAGCTTAGGACAGGGCCCTTACGAGCAGTACTTC
NA	TRBV19	NA	TRBJ2-1	13	CASSSFVYNEQFF	TGTGCCAGTAGTAGTTTTGTCTACAATGAGCAGTTCTTC
NA	TRBV5-4	NA	TRBJ2-7	15	CASSSSRGAEYEQYF	TGTGCCAGCAGCTCTTCTAGGGGTGCGGAGTACGAGCAGTACTTC
NA	TRBV7-8	TRBD1	TRBJ1-2	15	CASSSKGDRVHGYTF	TGTGCCAGCAGCTCGAAAGGGGACAGGGTGCATGGCTACACCTTC
NA	TRBV7-9	NA	TRBJ1-2	16	CASSLAAVQANYGYTF	TGTGCCAGCAGCTTAGCGGCAGTCCAAGCTAACTATGGCTACACCTTC
NA	TRBV27	NA	TRBJ2-7	16	CASSLKGPRVGYEQYF	TGTGCCAGCAGCCTGAAGGGACCCCGGGTCGGCTACGAGCAGTACTTC
NA	TRBV28	TRBD1	TRBJ2-7	15	CASRPTGLLPGEQYF	TGTGCCAGCAGACCGACAGGGCTATTACCGGGAGAGCAGTACTTC
few	TRBV5-4	NA	TRBJ2-7	13	CASSRPLRAEQYF	TGTGCCAGCAGCAGACCTCTCAGGGCCGAGCAGTACTTC
NA	TRBV7-2	NA	TRBJ2-4	16	CASSQGGAASKNIQYF	TGTGCCAGCAGCCAAGGGGGGGCTGCGTCCAAAAACATTCAGTACTTC